Listed below are T cell receptor beta chains from one sample, sequenced in a study of OX40 agonist ivuxolimab in advanced cancers. The protocol was immunoSEQ multiplex PCR, while the TCRdb copy is restricted to in-frame clones and leaves out a portion. Among about 13,000 clones, 84% were seen once, and the ten largest hold less than 25%. Sequenced material: CD4+ or CD8+ T cells sorted from blood, taken in a trial of the OX40 agonist ivuxolimab. The receptors shown here come from an adult with an advanced solid tumor such as melanoma, head and neck, liver or kidney cancer. CDR3s include the opening cysteine and the closing phenylalanine or tryptophan. The D gene is left open where the match is weak. Size tells how often a clone was seen (once, few, many) or the class of an expanded clone, and some rows leave it out.

>TRBV6-6|14|NA|TRBJ1-4|TRBD1
TGTGCCAGCAGTCTGGGACAGAAAAATGAAAAACTGTTTTTT
CASSLGQKNEKLFF
>TRBV7-6|16|NA|TRBJ2-7|TRBD2
TGTGCCAGCAGCCTTGGGACTAGCGGAGGTACCTACGAGCAGTACTTC
CASSLGTSGGTYEQYF
>TRBV7-2|13|NA|TRBJ2-5|NA
TGTGCCAGCAGCTTAGCCTCACAAGAGACCCAGTACTTC
CASSLASQETQYF
>TRBV10-3|15|NA|TRBJ2-4|TRBD1
TGTGCCATCAGTGAGCTACCGGGACAGTCAAACATTCAGTACTTC
CAISELPGQSNIQYF
>TRBV27|16|once|TRBJ2-7|TRBD1
TGTGCCAGCAGTCCCTTCCCGGGACAGGGGACCTACGAGCAGTACTTC
CASSPFPGQGTYEQYF
>TRBV6-5|13|NA|TRBJ1-5|NA
TGTGCCAGCAGTTACTCGTCCAATCAGCCCCAGCATTTT
CASSYSSNQPQHF
>TRBV29-1|13|NA|TRBJ2-7|TRBD1
TGCAGCGTTGCGACAGGGCAAACCTACGAGCAGTACTTC
CSVATGQTYEQYF
>TRBV28|17|NA|TRBJ1-4|TRBD1
TGTGCCAGCAGTTTCCCCGGACAGGGCCCTTCGGGTGAAAAACTGTTTTTT
CASSFPGQGPSGEKLFF
>TRBV10-3|13|few|TRBJ1-2|NA
TGTGCCATCAGTACAGCTACTAACTATGGCTACACCTTC
CAISTATNYGYTF
>TRBV9|16|NA|TRBJ2-1|TRBD2
TGTGCCAGCAGCGTATCAGGACTAGCGGGAACCAGTGAGCAGTTCTTC
CASSVSGLAGTSEQFF
>TRBV6-5|13|NA|TRBJ2-2|NA
TGTGCCAGCTTGGAGGGGTCCCCCGGGGAGCTGTTTTTT
CASLEGSPGELFF
>TRBV5-6|16|NA|TRBJ2-4|NA
TGTGCCAGCAGCTTCGGTTTGCCGCTAGCCAAAAACATTCAGTACTTC
CASSFGLPLAKNIQYF
>TRBV5-6|14|NA|TRBJ1-4|NA
TGTGCCAGCAGCTTCGGGGACCCGTTAGAAAAACTGTTTTTT
CASSFGDPLEKLFF
>TRBV7-6|10|NA|TRBJ1-2|NA
TGTGCCAGCAGCTTGAGGGGCTACACCTTC
CASSLRGYTF
>TRBV29-1|16|NA|TRBJ2-3|TRBD2
TGCAGCGTTGAGTCGGGCTGGGGAGGGCCCTCAGATACGCAGTATTTT
CSVESGWGGPSDTQYF
>TRBV7-6|14|NA|TRBJ2-7|TRBD1
TGTGCCAGCAGCTTAACCGGGACAGTCGGGGAGCAGTACTTC
CASSLTGTVGEQYF
>TRBV9|13|NA|TRBJ2-5|NA
TGTGCCAGCAGCCTCGGGACTGAAGAGACCCAGTACTTC
CASSLGTEETQYF
>TRBV6-5|14|NA|TRBJ2-7|NA
TGTGCCAGCAGTTACTCGACTCCATTCTACGAGCAGTACTTC
CASSYSTPFYEQYF
>TRBV2|13|NA|TRBJ1-1|NA
TGTGCCAGAGAAGAGTTAGATTGGATTGAAGCTTTCTTT
CAREELDWIEAFF
>TRBV19|17|NA|TRBJ1-1|TRBD1
TGTGCCAGTCCGCCCCGACAGGGAAGGAACCCTATAACTGAAGCTTTCTTT
CASPPRQGRNPITEAFF
>TRBV19|14|once|TRBJ1-3|NA
TGTGCCAGTAGGGCCCAGGAGTCTGGAAACACCATATATTTT
CASRAQESGNTIYF
>TRBV18|16|NA|TRBJ2-7|TRBD1
TGTGCCAGCTCACCACTGGACAGGGTTTCGATTTACGAGCAGTACTTC
CASSPLDRVSIYEQYF
>TRBV6-1|12|NA|TRBJ2-7|NA
TGTGCCAGCAGCCTCCCCGAGGACGAGCAGTACTTC
CASSLPEDEQYF
>TRBV9|14|NA|TRBJ2-5|TRBD2
TGTGCCAGCAGCGTTAGCGGGGGGAAAGAGACCCAGTACTTC
CASSVSGGKETQYF
>TRBV9|17|NA|TRBJ1-4|NA
TGTGCCAGCAGCGGGCGGGGGGGCGCTTCTACTAATGAAAAACTGTTTTTT
CASSGRGGASTNEKLFF
>TRBV5-4|12|NA|TRBJ1-6|NA
TGTGCCAGCAGCTTGGAAGCTTCACCCCTCCACTTT
CASSLEASPLHF
>TRBV7-3|18|NA|TRBJ2-1|NA
TGTGCCAGCAGCCCAACGTTAGCGGCCCCGAGCTCCTACAATGAGCAGTTCTTC
CASSPTLAAPSSYNEQFF
>TRBV28|15|NA|TRBJ2-3|NA
TGTGCCAGCAGTTTTTCTACAGGGAGTTTGAATACGCAGTATTTT
CASSFSTGSLNTQYF
>TRBV9|23|NA|TRBJ1-3|NA
TGTGCCAGCAGCGTAGGAGGGGGAGACGGGGTTAAGGACCGGAGGGACTCTGGAAACACCATATATTTT
CASSVGGGDGVKDRRDSGNTIYF
>TRBV7-2|15|NA|TRBJ2-2|NA
TGTGCCAGCAGCTTAGGGGCGAATTACACCGGGGAGCTGTTTTTT
CASSLGANYTGELFF
>TRBV11-2|16|NA|TRBJ2-7|TRBD1
TGTGCCAGCAGCTCGCTGCTAGGGACAGGGCCCTACGAGCAGTACTTC
CASSSLLGTGPYEQYF
>TRBV9|16|once|TRBJ2-1|TRBD2
TGTGCCAGCAGCGTAGGACTAGCGGGTACCTACAATGAGCAGTTCTTC
CASSVGLAGTYNEQFF
>TRBV7-8|18|NA|TRBJ1-2|TRBD1
TGTGCCAGCAGCTTACGGGGTGTTCGGGACAGGGATAACTATGGCTACACCTTC
CASSLRGVRDRDNYGYTF
>TRBV6-1|14|few|TRBJ2-2|NA
TGTGCCAGCAGGACTCTGGGGTCGGACCGGGAGCTGTTTTTT
CASRTLGSDRELFF
>TRBV27|13|NA|TRBJ2-7|NA
TGTGCCAGCAGCTTTGCCAGCTCCTACGAGCAGTACTTC
CASSFASSYEQYF
>TRBV7-2|16|NA|TRBJ2-7|NA
TGTGCCAGCAGCTTCCGGGAAGAGCTTGGATCCTACGAGCAGTACTTC
CASSFREELGSYEQYF
>TRBV19|14|NA|TRBJ1-5|NA
TGTGCCACCTCCATGTCTGGGCCAGATTGGCCCCAGCATTTT
CATSMSGPDWPQHF
>TRBV4-1|17|NA|TRBJ2-4|TRBD1
TGCGCCAGCAGCCATGGGACAGGGGGTTCTCTGGAAAACATTCAGTACTTC
CASSHGTGGSLENIQYF
>TRBV6-6|14|few|TRBJ1-4|TRBD1
TGTGCCAGCAGTTCGGGACAGAAGAATGAAAAACTGTTTTTT
CASSSGQKNEKLFF
>TRBV11-3|16|NA|TRBJ2-3|NA
TGTGCCAGCAGCTTAGGGGCGGGGGCCCCGGGGGATACGCAGTATTTT
CASSLGAGAPGDTQYF
>TRBV7-2|15|NA|TRBJ2-1|TRBD1
TGTGCCAGCAGCTTGACAGGGAATGAGAACAATGAGCAGTTCTTC
CASSLTGNENNEQFF
>TRBV30|14|NA|TRBJ2-4|NA
TGTGCCTGGACCCGACCGGGGTCCAAAAACATTCAGTACTTC
CAWTRPGSKNIQYF
>TRBV5-1|16|NA|TRBJ1-1|TRBD1
TGCGCCAGCAGCCGGACAGGGTGGGAAATGAACACTGAAGCTTTCTTT
CASSRTGWEMNTEAFF
>TRBV6-1|15|NA|TRBJ1-5|NA
TGTGCCAGCAGTGACGGTTTTCCGGGCAATCAGCCCCAGCATTTT
CASSDGFPGNQPQHF
>TRBV18|16|NA|TRBJ2-1|TRBD2
TGTGCCAGCTCCCTTTCGGGAGGGCCGTTGTACAATGAGCAGTTCTTC
CASSLSGGPLYNEQFF
>TRBV28|13|NA|TRBJ2-7|TRBD1
TGTGCCAGCAACCCGACAGGGCTGTACGAGCAGTACTTC
CASNPTGLYEQYF
>TRBV10-2|13|few|TRBJ1-2|NA
TGCGCCAGCCTCCGGGCCATTAACTATGGCTACACCTTC
CASLRAINYGYTF
>TRBV5-6|15|few|TRBJ2-7|TRBD1
TGTGCCAGCAGCTGGACAGGGACAGGGGGCTACGAGCAGTACTTC
CASSWTGTGGYEQYF
>TRBV11-2|15|NA|TRBJ2-7|TRBD2
TGTGCCAGCACCCAAACGACTAGCTTAAGTTACGAGCAGTACTTC
CASTQTTSLSYEQYF
>TRBV5-1|17|once|TRBJ1-1|NA
TGCGCCAGCAGCTTGGGCCCCCGGGAGGTAGGGGAGGCTGAAGCTTTCTTT
CASSLGPREVGEAEAFF